This T cell receptor (beta chain) stems from a study of blood T cell repertoires in COVID-19. Study as a whole: Specimens from acute and convalescent COVID-19 originated in the United States, Italy and Spain. Sources were T cells, B-cell-depleted T cells, or PBMCs; the material itself was cDNA or gDNA.

The CDR3 covers 13 residues. In the original workflow: Quantification of nucleated cells was approximated via reference gene primer amplification. The protocol was immunoSEQ multiplex PCR, while the TCRdb copy is restricted to in-frame clones and leaves out a portion. The D gene and trimming were derived from the DNA, and the V and J assignments and clone size from that table. The sample has 150,000 to 200,000 clones; approximately 79% are singletons. V usage is TRBV21-1 and J usage is TRBJ2-2; TRBD2 is taken as the D call from the table, unchecked against the DNA. TRBV21-1 is termed a pseudogene. The origin of this receptor is a woman in her seventies with acute or convalescent COVID-19. The sequenced material came from peripheral blood. The CDR3 is CASSTAYTGELFF. CDR3 bases: TGTGCCAGCAGCACCGCGTACACCGGGGAGCTGTTTTTT.